This entry lists 22 T cell receptor beta chains sequenced from one sample in a study of T cells in Graves' hyperthyroidism and ophthalmopathy. Amplified TCR beta CDR3 regions came from RNA transcripts. HTBI primers were the set used in a first-round RT-PCR of the TCR CDR3. TCRdb processed the multiplex PCR reads anew with MiXCR; each CDR3 protein has one entry. The sample lists 200,000 to 250,000 distinct CDR3 sequences; approximately 16% were seen once. Specimen: blood. The receptors stem from a man aged 35 to 55 with Graves' hyperthyroidism.

There are a few counts of this clonotype. V gene TRBV19 combines with J gene TRBJ2-1; D gene ambiguous. The CDR3 sequence is 10 residues long. The germline V gene encodes CDR1 LNHDA and CDR2 SQIVND (reference sequence). CDR3 in DNA: TGTGCTAAGACCCTGGGTGAGCAGTTCTTC. This sequence encodes CAKTLGEQFF.

This clonotype was counted many times. J is TRBJ2-7 and V is TRBV6-1; perhaps TRBD1 as D (6 bases). Trimming removed 7 bases from V and 4 bases from J, with 20 bases in between. The germline V gene encodes CDR1 MNHNS and CDR2 SASEGT. The CDR3 spans 15 residues. Here the CDR3 reads CASTETEGHRYEQYF. The CDR3 coding sequence is TGTGCCAGCACCGAAACCGAGGGACATCGGTACGAGCAGTACTTC.

J is TRBJ2-1 and V is TRBV20-1; the D gene is possibly TRBD2 (6 bases). CDR3 size: 14 residues. Germline V gene data show CDR1 as DFQATT and CDR2 as SNEGSKA (reference sequence). Trimming pared 4 bases from V and 2 bases from J, leaving 12 bases between. The CDR3 DNA reads as TGCAGTGCTATGTACGGGGGTGCCTACAATGAGCAGTTCTTC. Translating it yields CSAMYGGAYNEQFF.

The J gene is TRBJ2-4, the V gene TRBV27, with 9 bases lining up with TRBD1. Germline CDR1 and CDR2: MNHEY and SMNVEV (reference sequence). The V gene end was trimmed by 6 bases and the J gene end by 2 bases; junction bases not matched to a gene: 11. The CDR3 is made up of 17 amino acids. The CDR3: CASSPFGQGISKNIQYF. The DNA of the CDR3 is TGTGCCAGCAGCCCTTTCGGACAGGGGATTTCCAAAAACATTCAGTACTTC.

There are many counts of this clonotype. The chain is built from TRBV20-1 and TRBJ2-1, with unresolved D. Germline assignment: CDR1 DFQATT and CDR2 SNEGSKA (reference sequence). V was cut by 5 bases and J by 6 bases, with 17 bases left in between. The CDR3 contains 14 residues. The CDR3 nucleotides are TGCAGTGCTCCCGCCCCCTTAAAGGGCAATGAGCAGTTCTTC. This gives the protein CSAPAPLKGNEQFF.

The CDR3 region has the DNA TGCGCCAGCAGCTTGGAGGGAAGCTCTGGGGCCAACGTCCTGACTTTC. This codes for CASSLEGSSGANVLTF. The rearrangement uses TRBV5-1 and TRBJ2-6; no reliable D call. The V gene lost 0 bases and the J gene lost 0 bases, with 7 bases spanning the gap. Germline lookup yields CDR1 SGHRS and CDR2 YFSETQ. This CDR3 is 16 amino acids long.

This clonotype was seen many times. The chain recombines TRBV18 with TRBJ1-1, with no clear D. Germline V gene data show CDR1 as KGHSH and CDR2 as LQKENI. With 6 bases removed from V and 5 bases from J, the gap between germline ends came to 10 bases. CDR3 length: 12 amino acids. Here the CDR3 DNA reads TGTGCCAGCTCCTCAAGTCGGACTGAAGCTTTCTTT. It translates to CASSSSRTEAFF.

In this sample, this clonotype turned up a few times. The J gene is TRBJ2-7, the V gene TRBV5-4, with a weak D call TRBD2 (7 bases). This CDR3 is built from 15 residues. The ends were cut back, 4 bases at V and 4 bases at J, with 18 bases in the middle. In germline, CDR1 is SGHNT, CDR2 YYREEE (reference sequence). The CDR3: CASSLLLGGPYEQYF. CDR3 bases: TGTGCCAGCAGCCTCCTTTTGGGGGGGCCTTACGAGCAGTACTTC.

This clonotype was counted ten times or more. CDR3 sequence (DNA): TGTGCCACCAGCAGAGACAGGGGTAGCACTGAAGCTTTCTTT. It yields the protein CATSRDRGSTEAFF. V and J are TRBV15 and TRBJ1-1, with TRBD1 as a possible D gene (6 bases). The CDR3 totals 14 residues. With 0 bases removed from V and 4 bases from J, the gap between germline ends came to 9 bases. Germline V gene data show CDR1 as LNHNV and CDR2 as YYDKDF (reference sequence).

In this sample, this clonotype turned up a few times. The V and J genes are TRBV20-1 and TRBJ1-2; D possibly corresponds to TRBD1 (6 bases). CDR1 is DFQATT, CDR2 SNEGSKA, per germline (reference sequence). The CDR3 covers 15 residues. V shed 0 bases and J shed 1 base, with 12 bases lying between them. CDR3 region: CSARDRRGSNYGYTF. Written as DNA, the CDR3 is TGCAGTGCTAGAGATCGTAGGGGGAGTAACTATGGCTACACCTTC.

This clonotype appeared many times. This chain uses TRBV28 with TRBJ2-5, with D perhaps TRBD2 (5 bases). The V end lost 8 bases, the J end lost 5 bases, and 15 bases lay between the germline ends. The germline V gene encodes CDR1 MDHEN and CDR2 SYDVKM. This CDR3 is 13 amino acids long. Here the CDR3 reads CASASPLVETQYF. The CDR3, as DNA: TGTGCCAGCGCCAGCCCACTAGTGGAGACCCAGTACTTC.

This clonotype was counted at least ten times. The chain uses TRBV3-1 and TRBJ2-5; 9 bases line up with TRBD2. Unmatched junction bases numbered 7, after V lost 0 bases and J lost 5 bases. Germline loops: CDR1 LGHDT, CDR2 YNNKEL (reference sequence). The CDR3 extends over 16 amino acids. In nucleotides, the CDR3 is TGTGCCAGCAGCCAAGAAAGGGGACTAGCTGCGGAGACCCAGTACTTC. Translated, it gives CASSQERGLAAETQYF.

This clonotype was counted many times. The chain has TRBV28 and TRBJ1-1; D gene unclear. The V and J ends lost 8 bases and 0 bases respectively, with 16 bases between them. Germline CDR1 and CDR2: MDHEN and SYDVKM. The CDR3 is 15 residues long. The CDR3 nucleotides read TGTGCCAGCCCTGCTGCGGGGTTATTGAACACTGAAGCTTTCTTT. It translates to CASPAAGLLNTEAFF.

Many counts were recorded for this clonotype. The genes are TRBV20-1 and TRBJ2-7; D unresolved. The CDR3 runs to 13 residues. Deletions cut 3 bases from V and 1 base from J, with 10 bases between. The germline V gene has CDR1 DFQATT and CDR2 SNEGSKA (reference sequence). The CDR3 here is CSARSTESYEQYF. The CDR3 nucleotides are TGCAGTGCTAGGTCTACAGAATCCTACGAGCAGTACTTC.

This clonotype appeared a few times. The V call is TRBV6-1, the J call TRBJ2-7, with D possibly called TRBD1 or TRBD2 (5 bases each). In germline, CDR1 is MNHNS, CDR2 SASEGT. Trimming removed 3 bases at V and 0 bases at J, with 18 bases between. The CDR3 length is 17 residues. The CDR3 protein is CASSDKPGRVSSYEQYF. The CDR3, as DNA: TGTGCCAGCAGTGACAAACCGGGACGGGTAAGCTCCTACGAGCAGTACTTC.

This clonotype was found many times. CDR3 coding DNA: TGTGCCAGCAGCGTAGCGACAGCCACTAATGAAAAACTGTTTTTT. It is translated as CASSVATATNEKLFF. The chain combines TRBV9 with TRBJ1-4; maybe TRBD1 (5 bases). V was cut by 0 bases and J by 2 bases, with 8 bases left in between. This CDR3 contains 15 residues. CDR1 SGDLS and CDR2 YYNGEE come from the germline V gene.

This chain uses TRBV2 with TRBJ2-2; D possibly corresponds to TRBD2 (6 bases). CDR3 length: 14 residues. Germline lookup yields CDR1 SNHLY and CDR2 FYNNEI. V gave up 8 bases and J gave up 2 bases, with 12 bases separating them. The CDR3 sequence: CASEGGANTGELFF. In DNA form, the CDR3 reads TGTGCCAGCGAGGGCGGGGCCAACACCGGGGAGCTGTTTTTT.

This clonotype occurred many times. The chain couples TRBV7-2 to TRBJ2-5; D uncertain. V dropped 8 bases and J dropped 2 bases, with 15 bases sitting between them. CDR1 and CDR2 (germline): SGHTA, FQGNSA. This CDR3 spans 14 amino acids. For the CDR3, the DNA is TGTGCCAGCTCGCTCGGCGACGTACAAGAGACCCAGTACTTC. Translation gives CASSLGDVQETQYF.

This clonotype showed up just a few times. A much larger clone is a single base away; this may be a read error. In DNA, the CDR3 is TGTGCCAGCAGTTACGACAGCAGCACTGAAGCTTTCTTT. Its protein is CASSYDSSTEAFF. This sequence joins TRBV6-1 and TRBJ1-1; D is perhaps TRBD1 (5 bases). CDR1 and CDR2 (germline): MNHNS, SASEGT. The CDR3 is 13 residues long. Deletions cut 5 bases from V and 4 bases from J, with 11 bases between.

This clonotype has at least ten counts. The chain recombines TRBV18 with TRBJ1-5, with TRBD1 matching over 7 bases. V shed 3 bases and J 4 bases; nucleotides not matched to a gene: 6. CDR1 is KGHSH, CDR2 LQKENI, per germline. The CDR3 spans 15 residues. CDR3 sequence: CASSPRDSFNQPQHF. In DNA form, the CDR3 reads TGTGCCAGCTCACCGCGGGACAGCTTTAATCAGCCCCAGCATTTT.

This clonotype was counted many times. The chain combines TRBV3-1 with TRBJ2-3, with 8 nucleotides matching TRBD1. J lost 5 bases, V lost 2 bases, and 3 bases had no gene match. The germline CDR1 and CDR2 sequences are LGHDT and YNNKEL (reference sequence). The length of the CDR3 is 14 residues. CDR3 region: CASSQSDRGDTQYF. The DNA for the CDR3 is TGTGCCAGCAGCCAATCAGACAGGGGAGATACGCAGTATTTT.

This chain connects TRBV19 to TRBJ1-1, with D possibly being TRBD1 (5 bases). This CDR3 comprises 15 residues. With 3 bases removed from V and 4 bases from J, the gap between germline ends came to 15 bases. Germline V gives CDR1 LNHDA, CDR2 SQIVND (reference sequence). CDR3 sequence: CASSIAGSFGTEAFF. The CDR3, as DNA: TGTGCCAGTAGTATTGCAGGGTCCTTTGGCACTGAAGCTTTCTTT.